The 17 T cell receptor beta chains below come from one sample, sequenced in a study of response to subunit inactivated influenza vaccine. TCRdb ran MiXCR on the RT-PCR reads and lists one entry per CDR3 protein. The data hold hundreds of thousands of distinct CDR3 sequences, with approximately 15% observed a single time. Sequencing was performed on PBMCs from blood, taken approximately 15 days before vaccination. All receptors come from a man aged 50-60 years who received an inactivated influenza vaccine.

The rearrangement joins TRBV7-9 to TRBJ2-1, with TRBD2 identical over 8 bases. Germline CDR1 reads SEHNR; CDR2 reads FQNEAQ (reference sequence). Losses at the gene ends were 3 bases for V and 9 bases for J; bases not matched to a gene: 7. The CDR3 contains 14 residues. The CDR3: CASSLSGGVGEQFF. In DNA form, the CDR3 reads TGTGCCAGCAGCTTGAGCGGGGGAGTCGGTGAGCAGTTCTTC.

This clonotype appeared a single time. The chain is built from TRBV12-3 or TRBV12-4 and TRBJ2-1; tentatively, D is TRBD1 (7 bases). This CDR3 region has 15 residues. V lost 6 bases to trimming and J lost 8 bases, with 20 bases between them. The DNA of the CDR3 is TGTGCCAGCAGCCGAGGGGGCGTAAGGGGGGATGAGCAGTTCTTC. It yields the protein CASSRGGVRGDEQFF.

A few counts support this clonotype. The chain employs TRBV12-3 or TRBV12-4 and TRBJ2-1, with TRBD1 matching over 8 bases. The trim removed 1 base at V and 6 bases at J, leaving 5 bases unmatched. This CDR3 comprises 15 residues. For the CDR3, the DNA is TGTGCCAGCAGTTTAGGGACAGGGTATCTCAATGAGCAGTTCTTC. Its translation: CASSLGTGYLNEQFF.

The sample holds many counts of this clonotype. J is TRBJ2-3 and V is TRBV12-3 or TRBV12-4; 9 bases are a match to TRBD2. V shed 2 bases, J shed 0 bases, and the junction held 6 bases outside the gene matches. This CDR3 region has 17 residues. The CDR3 region is CASSLTASGVSTDTQYF. CDR3 bases: TGTGCCAGCAGTTTAACGGCTAGCGGGGTGAGCACAGATACGCAGTATTTT.

The chain combines TRBV2 with TRBJ2-1, with D uncertain. V gave up 4 bases and J gave up 12 bases, with 13 bases separating them. Germline V gives CDR1 SNHLY, CDR2 FYNNEI. The CDR3 is 12 amino acids. This CDR3 is CASSAHPERQFF. The CDR3 nucleotides read TGTGCCAGCAGTGCCCACCCTGAGAGGCAGTTCTTC.

This clonotype was recorded a few times. The chain links TRBV7-2 to TRBJ2-1, with 11 bases aligning to TRBD2. Germline-derived CDR1 and CDR2 are SGHTA and FQGNSA. V was clipped by 2 bases and J by 9 bases; unmatched bases: 24. This CDR3 comprises 21 residues. CDR3 amino acids: CASSLPRGRLVTSGVYTEQFF. The CDR3 coding sequence is TGTGCCAGCAGCTTACCGCGGGGCCGACTAGTGACTAGCGGGGTCTATACTGAGCAGTTCTTC.

In DNA, the CDR3 is TGCAGTGCTAGAGTTACGACAGAGAACACCGGGGAGCTGTTTTTT. Protein sequence: CSARVTTENTGELFF. The chain couples TRBV20-1 to TRBJ2-2; D is perhaps TRBD1 (5 bases). Germline values: CDR1 DFQATT, CDR2 SNEGSKA (reference sequence). V was shortened by 1 base and J by 1 base, with 10 bases between the two germline ends. The CDR3 has 15 residues.

This clonotype has just a few counts. The chain uses TRBV29-1 and TRBJ1-2; 7 nucleotides line up with TRBD1. V lost 7 bases to trimming and J lost 3 bases; unmatched junction nucleotides: 2. The germline V gene has CDR1 SQVTM and CDR2 ANQGSEA. The CDR3 has 11 residues. DNA of the CDR3: TGCAGCGGGGGACAGTACTATGGCTACACCTTC. Translating it yields CSGGQYYGYTF.

The table lists this clonotype with a few counts. V is TRBV20-1 and J is TRBJ2-3; TRBD1 is a possible D gene (6 bases). CDR1 and CDR2 from the germline V gene are DFQATT and SNEGSKA (reference sequence). V was clipped by 2 bases and J by 2 bases, with 14 bases between them. The CDR3 spans 15 residues. In DNA form, the CDR3 reads TGCAGTGCTAGACGACCGGGACACCTCACAGATACGCAGTATTTT. This translates into CSARRPGHLTDTQYF.

This clonotype turned up a few times. The chain recombines TRBV14 with TRBJ2-1, with D hard to call. The germline V gene encodes CDR1 SGHDN and CDR2 FVKESK. The CDR3 consists of 13 residues. V was clipped by 4 bases and J by 5 bases, with 9 bases between them. In DNA, the CDR3 is TGTGCCAGCAGCCTTTTGCGAGACAATGAGCAGTTCTTC. Translating it yields CASSLLRDNEQFF.

This clonotype showed up just a few times. The chain carries TRBV7-9 and TRBJ1-2, with D hard to call. V lost 6 bases to trimming and J lost 0 bases, with 14 bases between them. The CDR3 runs to 15 residues. Germline CDR1 is SEHNR and CDR2 is FQNEAQ (reference sequence). The CDR3 nucleotides are TGTGCCAGCAGTTCTATCCTTATTCCTAACTATGGCTACACCTTC. Amino acids: CASSSILIPNYGYTF.

The rearrangement joins TRBV5-4 to TRBJ2-1, with D tentatively TRBD2 (7 bases). The V end lost 4 bases, the J end lost 5 bases, and 13 bases lay between the germline ends. This CDR3 spans 14 amino acids. Germline CDR1 is SGHNT and CDR2 is YYREEE (reference sequence). CDR3 DNA: TGTGCCAGCAGCGTTAGGGGGGGGAACAATGAGCAGTTCTTC. Translated, it gives CASSVRGGNNEQFF.

This clonotype was detected only a few times. The genes are TRBV12-3 or TRBV12-4 and TRBJ2-1; D is ambiguous. CDR3 length equals 14 residues. V was trimmed by 8 bases and J by 0 bases, leaving 11 bases between them. CDR3 DNA sequence: TGTGCCAGCGGACCCAGTAGCTCCTACAATGAGCAGTTCTTC. It is translated as CASGPSSSYNEQFF.

This clonotype was detected many times. The chain combines TRBV12-3 or TRBV12-4 with TRBJ1-2, with D hard to call. V lost 1 base to trimming and J lost 0 bases, with 6 bases between them. The CDR3 is made up of 14 amino acids. CDR3 residues: CASSLGAANYGYTF. The CDR3 DNA follows: TGTGCCAGCAGTTTAGGTGCCGCTAACTATGGCTACACCTTC.

V gene TRBV27 combines with J gene TRBJ1-2; TRBD1 aligns across 10 bases. Unmatched junction bases numbered 1, after V lost 5 bases and J lost 7 bases. CDR3 size: 12 residues. Germline CDR1 is MNHEY and CDR2 is SMNVEV (reference sequence). DNA for the CDR3: TGTGCCAGCAGTGGGACAGGGGTTGGCTACACCTTC. Protein sequence: CASSGTGVGYTF.

A few counts support this clonotype. The chain employs TRBV5-5 and TRBJ2-7, with D maybe TRBD1 (5 bases). V was cut by 1 base and J by 4 bases, with 18 bases left in between. Per germline, CDR1 SGHKS and CDR2 YYEKEE (reference sequence). The CDR3 is 16 residues long. The CDR3 spells CASSLHLGVRVYEQYF. CDR3 nucleotides: TGTGCCAGCAGCTTGCACCTAGGGGTTAGGGTGTACGAGCAGTACTTC.

This clonotype was counted at least ten times. The chain combines TRBV12-3 or TRBV12-4 with TRBJ1-5; D may be TRBD1 (5 bases). This CDR3 region has 15 residues. Trimming took off 3 bases at V and 1 base at J, with 10 bases between the two ends. The CDR3 here is CASSFRGGSNQPQHF. In nucleotides, the CDR3 is TGTGCCAGCAGTTTTCGGGGCGGGAGCAATCAGCCCCAGCATTTT.